This T cell receptor beta chain was identified during a study of blood T cell repertoires in COVID-19. Overall study: Samples taken during acute and convalescent COVID-19 were collected in the United States, Italy and Spain. PBMCs, B-cell-depleted T cells, or T cells were the source of the cDNA or gDNA that made up the material.

This CDR3 spans 14 amino acids. With 10 bases clipped from V and 4 bases from J, the junction kept 11 bases outside the gene matches. CDR1 and CDR2 from the germline V gene are MNHEY and SVGAGI. As handled by the study authors: Reference gene primer amplification gave estimated nucleated cell counts. Sequenced by immunoSEQ multiplex PCR; TCRdb stores in-frame clones only, minus some. V, J and clone size derive from that table, while D and trimming were established from the DNA sequence. Of under 350,000 clones listed, 65% to 90% are singletons. Sequences were obtained from peripheral blood. This chain joins TRBV6-5 and TRBJ1-1, with TRBD1 matching over 8 bases. The sequence was collected from a human donor in a cohort sampled during active COVID-19. In nucleotides, the CDR3 is TGTGCCATAAGTAGACAGGGGACGGGCACTGAAGCTTTCTTT. This encodes CAISRQGTGTEAFF.